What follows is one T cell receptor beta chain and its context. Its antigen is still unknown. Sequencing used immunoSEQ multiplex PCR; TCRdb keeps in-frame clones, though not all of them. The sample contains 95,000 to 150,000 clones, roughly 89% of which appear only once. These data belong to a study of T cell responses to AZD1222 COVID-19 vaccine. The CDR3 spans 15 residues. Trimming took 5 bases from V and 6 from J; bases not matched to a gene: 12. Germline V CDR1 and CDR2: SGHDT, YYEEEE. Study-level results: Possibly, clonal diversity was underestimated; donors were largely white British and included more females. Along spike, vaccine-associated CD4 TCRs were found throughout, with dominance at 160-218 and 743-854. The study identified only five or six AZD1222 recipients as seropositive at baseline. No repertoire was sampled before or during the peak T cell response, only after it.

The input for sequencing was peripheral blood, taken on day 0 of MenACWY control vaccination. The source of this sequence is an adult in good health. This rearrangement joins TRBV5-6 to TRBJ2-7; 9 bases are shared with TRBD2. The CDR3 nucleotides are TGTGCCAGCAGGTTTAATTGGGCGGGAGGGCCCGAGCAGTACTTC. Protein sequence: CASRFNWAGGPEQYF.